This T cell receptor (beta chain) appears in the sequencing data of a study of shared clonotypes between healthy human individuals. Whole-study findings and limits: A handful of donors held around 5% of naive CD4 clonotypes in common. Generally, estimated richness proved larger in naive subsets than it did in memory subsets.

V dropped 4 bases and J dropped 8; count of bases not matched to a gene: 11. The CDR3 covers 16 residues. Per germline, CDR1 MDHEN and CDR2 SYDVKM. Terminally differentiated effector memory CD45RA+ cells were excluded by CCR7 positive selection of CD45RO-negative cells. Every donor, a Caucasian adult, lived in Nashville, Tennessee. Notes on this clone: Its antigen is undetermined.

The authors' processing: There were no quality scores in the junction-only immunoSEQ sequences, so filtering differed. Only in-frame clones appear in the TCRdb table, and some are missing; sequencing was by immunoSEQ multiplex PCR. V and J calls and clone size are those listed in that table; D and trimming were worked out from the DNA. Of 600,000 or so clones listed, 85% to 95% are singletons. Sequencing was done on a sample of naive CD8+ T cells sorted from blood. The genes are TRBV28 and TRBJ1-4; 9 positions agree with TRBD1. This TCR was sampled from a woman in her 30s in good health. CDR3 loop: CASSSTGGAFQEKLFF. The CDR3 nucleotides are TGTGCCAGCAGTTCAACAGGGGGCGCATTTCAGGAAAAACTGTTTTTT.